The source of this TCR beta chain is a study of molecular identifiers for immune sequencing clone quantification. Regarding the study as a whole: Clones above 20 RNA copies held over 98% of effector molecules, under 1% in naive cells.

TCRdb re-called the PCR reads through MiXCR, storing one row per CDR3 protein. The data show 70,000 to 95,000 distinct CDR3 sequences, roughly 19% seen once. CDR3 length: 14 amino acids. J was trimmed by 3 bases and V by 5 bases; bases with no gene match: 7. Looked up from germline, CDR1 is SGHAT and CDR2 is FQNNGV. With respect to this clonotype: Its antigen is currently unknown.

The specimen sequenced was naive CD8+ T cells from blood, with Jurkat cell RNA spiked in. Indicated subset: FACS-sorted CD8+CD4-CCR7+CD45RA+ naive T cells. This receptor was identified in a human donor in good health. Some libraries in this study had Jurkat cell RNA spiked in. The gene calls are TRBV11-2 and TRBJ2-7; TRBD1 aligns across 7 bases. This CDR3 is CASSTWDRNYEQYF. The CDR3, as DNA: TGTGCCAGCAGCACCTGGGACAGAAACTACGAGCAGTACTTC.